The 5 T cell receptor beta chains listed next were all sequenced from one sample in a study of blood T cells in healthy people across ages. PCR was performed a second time for about 7 to 12 cycles using a sample-barcoded 5' primer and a J-beta primer mix. TCRdb independently ran MiXCR on the 5' RACE reads; one entry per CDR3 protein. Of around 280,000 distinct CDR3 sequences in the sample, roughly 26% were seen once. Sequencing input: blood. These receptors were collected from a woman in her seventies in good health.

Turning to this clonotype: A clone one base away is much larger, so this may be a read error. The chain couples TRBV20-1 to TRBJ1-1; TRBD1 matches at 7 bases. This CDR3 comprises 14 residues. Per germline, CDR1 DFQATT and CDR2 SNEGSKA (reference sequence). The CDR3 DNA reads TGCAGTGCTGGTCCGGTGGACAGGAACACTGAAGCTTCCTTT. Residues: CSAGPVDRNTEASF.

The table lists this clonotype with many counts. The chain joins TRBV25-1 to TRBJ2-4; D not certain. The CDR3 covers 14 residues. CDR1 is MGHDK, CDR2 SYGVNS, per germline. V was clipped by 3 bases and J by 1 base, with 7 bases between them. The CDR3 loop is CASSDSGAKNIQYF. Here the CDR3 DNA reads TGTGCCAGCAGTGATTCTGGCGCCAAAAACATTCAGTACTTC.

The chain links TRBV3-1 to TRBJ2-1; unclear D gene. The CDR3 runs to 15 residues. Trimming took 0 bases from V and 7 from J, leaving 13 bases between them. Per the germline V gene, CDR1 is LGHDT and CDR2 is YNNKEL (reference sequence). CDR3 loop: CASSQEVVARNEQFF. CDR3 nucleotide sequence: TGTGCCAGCAGCCAAGAGGTAGTGGCTAGAAATGAGCAGTTCTTC.

This clonotype was picked up a small number of times. This chain joins TRBV6-6 and TRBJ2-1, with D hard to call. The CDR3 loop spans 15 amino acids. Germline loops: CDR1 MNHNY, CDR2 SVGAGI (reference sequence). The V end lost 6 bases, the J end lost 6 bases, and 18 bases lay between the germline ends. The CDR3 coding sequence is TGTGCCAGCAGCTACCCGGGTGCTGGTTCCAATGAGCAGTTCTTC. This translates into CASSYPGAGSNEQFF.

This clonotype was seen a few times. The chain recombines TRBV10-3 with TRBJ1-3; 7 nucleotides align to TRBD1. This CDR3 region has 14 residues. With V trimmed by 10 bases and J by 2 bases, 8 bases remained unmatched. Germline V CDR1 and CDR2: ENHRY, SYGVKD. In DNA, the CDR3 is TGTGCCACCAAAGGGACAGTTGCTGGAAACACCATATATTTT. Translated: CATKGTVAGNTIYF.